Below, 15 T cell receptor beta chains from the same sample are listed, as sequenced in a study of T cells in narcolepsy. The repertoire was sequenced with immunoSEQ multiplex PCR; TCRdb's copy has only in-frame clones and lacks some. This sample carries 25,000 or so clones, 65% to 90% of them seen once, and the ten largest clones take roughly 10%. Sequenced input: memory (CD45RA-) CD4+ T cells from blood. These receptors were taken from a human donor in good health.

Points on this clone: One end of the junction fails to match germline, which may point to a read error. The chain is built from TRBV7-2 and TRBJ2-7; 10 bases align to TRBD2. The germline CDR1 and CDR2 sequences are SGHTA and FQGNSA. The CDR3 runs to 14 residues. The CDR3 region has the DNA TGTGCCAGCACCTTAGCGGGGGGCTCCTACGAGCAGTACTTC. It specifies CASTLAGGSYEQYF.

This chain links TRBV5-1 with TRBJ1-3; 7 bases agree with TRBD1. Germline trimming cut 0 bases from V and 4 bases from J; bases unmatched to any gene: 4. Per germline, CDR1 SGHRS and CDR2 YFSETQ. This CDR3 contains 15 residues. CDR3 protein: CASSLDGTAGNTIYF. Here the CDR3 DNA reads TGCGCCAGCAGCTTGGACGGGACAGCCGGAAACACCATATATTTT.

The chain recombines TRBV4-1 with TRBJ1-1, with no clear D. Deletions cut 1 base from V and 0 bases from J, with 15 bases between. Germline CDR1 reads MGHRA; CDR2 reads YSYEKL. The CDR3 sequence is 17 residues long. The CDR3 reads CASSQGAVRPMNTEAFF. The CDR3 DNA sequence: TGCGCCAGCAGCCAAGGCGCGGTTCGACCCATGAACACTGAAGCTTTCTTT.

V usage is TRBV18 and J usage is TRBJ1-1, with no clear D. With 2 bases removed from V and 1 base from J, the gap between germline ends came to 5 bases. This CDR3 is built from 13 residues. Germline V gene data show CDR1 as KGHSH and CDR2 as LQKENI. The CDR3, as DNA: TGTGCCAGCTCACCAATAGAGAACACTGAAGCTTTCTTT. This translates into CASSPIENTEAFF.

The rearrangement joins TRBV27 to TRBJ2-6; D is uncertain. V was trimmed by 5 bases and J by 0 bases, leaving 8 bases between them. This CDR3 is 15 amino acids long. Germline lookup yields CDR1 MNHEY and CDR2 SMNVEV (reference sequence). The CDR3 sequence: CASSTLSSGANVLTF. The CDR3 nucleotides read TGTGCCAGCAGTACCCTAAGCTCTGGGGCCAACGTCCTGACTTTC.

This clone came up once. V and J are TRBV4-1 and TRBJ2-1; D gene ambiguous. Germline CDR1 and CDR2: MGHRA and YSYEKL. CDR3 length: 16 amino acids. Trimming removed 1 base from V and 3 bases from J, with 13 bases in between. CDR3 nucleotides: TGCGCCAGCAGCCAAGTCCCGGATAGTGGCTACAATGAGCAGTTCTTC. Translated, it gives CASSQVPDSGYNEQFF.

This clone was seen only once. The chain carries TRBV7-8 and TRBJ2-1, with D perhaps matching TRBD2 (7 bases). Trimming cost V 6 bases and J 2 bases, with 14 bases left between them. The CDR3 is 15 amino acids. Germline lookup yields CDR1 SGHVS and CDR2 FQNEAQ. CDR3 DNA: TGTGCCAGCAGTCAGAGGGGGGGCGCCTACAATGAGCAGTTCTTC. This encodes CASSQRGGAYNEQFF.

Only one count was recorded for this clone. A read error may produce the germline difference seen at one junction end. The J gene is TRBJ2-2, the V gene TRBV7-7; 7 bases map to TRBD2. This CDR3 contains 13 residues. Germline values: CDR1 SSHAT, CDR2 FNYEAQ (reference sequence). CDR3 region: CASSRLAEGELFF. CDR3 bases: TGTGCTAGCAGCCGGCTAGCGGAGGGGGAGCTGTTTTTT.

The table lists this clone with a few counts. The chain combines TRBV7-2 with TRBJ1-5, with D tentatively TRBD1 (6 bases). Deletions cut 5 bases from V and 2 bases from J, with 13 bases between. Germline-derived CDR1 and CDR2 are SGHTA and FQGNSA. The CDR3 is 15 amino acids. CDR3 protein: CASSRAGARNQPQHF. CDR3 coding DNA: TGTGCCAGCAGCCGCGCAGGGGCTCGCAATCAGCCCCAGCATTTT.

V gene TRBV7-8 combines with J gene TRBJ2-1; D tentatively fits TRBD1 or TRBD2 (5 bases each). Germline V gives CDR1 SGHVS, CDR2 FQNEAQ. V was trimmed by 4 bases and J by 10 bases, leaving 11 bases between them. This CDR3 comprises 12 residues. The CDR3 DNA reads TGTGCCAGCAGCTCCTATTGGGACGAGCAGTTCTTC. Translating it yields CASSSYWDEQFF.

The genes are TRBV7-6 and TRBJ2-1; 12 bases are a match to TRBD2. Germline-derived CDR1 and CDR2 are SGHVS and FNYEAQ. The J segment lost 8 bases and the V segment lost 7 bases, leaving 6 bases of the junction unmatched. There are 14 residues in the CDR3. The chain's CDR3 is CASTGLAGGDEQFF. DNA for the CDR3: TGTGCCAGCACGGGACTAGCGGGCGGGGATGAGCAGTTCTTC.

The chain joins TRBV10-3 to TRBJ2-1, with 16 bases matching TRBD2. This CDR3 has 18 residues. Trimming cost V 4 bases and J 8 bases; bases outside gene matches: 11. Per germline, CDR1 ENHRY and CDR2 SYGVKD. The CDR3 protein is CAISGPGLAGGRVDEQFF. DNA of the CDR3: TGTGCCATCAGTGGGCCGGGACTAGCGGGAGGGCGGGTCGATGAGCAGTTCTTC.

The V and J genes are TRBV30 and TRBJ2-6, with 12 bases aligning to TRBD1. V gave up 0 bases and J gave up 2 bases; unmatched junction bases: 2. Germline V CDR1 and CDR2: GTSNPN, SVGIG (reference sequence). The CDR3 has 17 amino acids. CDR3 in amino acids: CAWSVGTGGTGANVLTF. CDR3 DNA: TGTGCCTGGAGTGTGGGGACAGGGGGCACTGGGGCCAACGTCCTGACTTTC.

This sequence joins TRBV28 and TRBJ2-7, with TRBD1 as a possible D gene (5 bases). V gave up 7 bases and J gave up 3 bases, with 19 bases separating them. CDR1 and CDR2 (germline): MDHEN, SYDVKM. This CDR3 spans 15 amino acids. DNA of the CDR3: TGTGCCAGCACTCCCCGCGCAGGGCGCGACTACGAGCAGTACTTC. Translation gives CASTPRAGRDYEQYF.

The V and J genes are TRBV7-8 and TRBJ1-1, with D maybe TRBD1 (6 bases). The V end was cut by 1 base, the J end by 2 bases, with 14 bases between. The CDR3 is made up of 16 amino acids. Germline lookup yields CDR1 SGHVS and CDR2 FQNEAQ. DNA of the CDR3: TGTGCCAGCAGCTTAGGATTAGGACAGATCAACACTGAAGCTTTCTTT. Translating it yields CASSLGLGQINTEAFF.